The following is a T cell receptor beta chain sequence with its context. These data belong to a study of cytotoxic CD8 clonotypes in ibrutinib-treated CLL. Looking at the study overall: Investigators collected response samples after a median about 12 months of treatment, range 6 to 36.

CDR3 length: 11 residues. V was clipped by 3 bases and J by 6 bases, with 3 bases between them. Germline lookup yields CDR1 ENHRY and CDR2 SYGVKD. The repertoire was sequenced with immunoSEQ multiplex PCR; TCRdb's copy has only in-frame clones and lacks some. This table holds approximately 280,000 clones, approximately 76% found once. The sequence came from a human donor with chronic lymphocytic leukemia. This chain uses TRBV10-3 with TRBJ2-1, with D uncertain. This material consisted of PBMCs, taken at disease progression, from a patient treated with ibrutinib. Here the CDR3 reads CAISDSNEQFF. In nucleotides, the CDR3 is TGTGCCATCAGTGACTCCAATGAGCAGTTCTTC.